This TCR beta chain was sequenced during a study of T cell responses to AZD1222 COVID-19 vaccine. Study results and limitations: Seropositive status at baseline applied to only 6 or 7 AZD1222 recipients. Mostly white British, mostly female donors; authors suggested clonal diversity may be underestimated. Repertoire samples came only from after the peak T cell response.

The ends lost 4 bases at V and 14 bases at J; junction bases unmatched: 13. This CDR3 has 13 residues. Germline V CDR1 and CDR2: GTSNPN, SVGIG (reference sequence). Using immunoSEQ multiplex PCR, the repertoire was profiled, and TCRdb retains in-frame clones only, with some absent. Of 30,000 to 35,000 clones listed, 90% to 95% are singletons. Concerning this clone itself: Its cognate antigen is unknown.

This chain connects TRBV30 to TRBJ1-2; 10 nucleotides line up with TRBD1. Sequencing used peripheral blood, obtained on day 0 of AZD1222 vaccination. The sequence was obtained from an adult in good health. The CDR3 loop is CAWMTGQGRLRTF. The DNA for the CDR3 is TGTGCCTGGATGACGGGACAGGGGCGGCTGAGAACCTTC.